The 13 T cell receptor beta chains given below trace back to one sample, sequenced in a study of blood T cell repertoires in COVID-19. Clones were sequenced by immunoSEQ multiplex PCR, and TCRdb holds only the in-frame ones, with some missing. The sample contains 100,000 to 150,000 clones, around 81% of which appear only once. Sequenced material: peripheral blood. These receptors all come from a man aged 25 to 40 with COVID-19, enrolled during active disease.

J is TRBJ2-5 and V is TRBV30, with D unresolved. CDR3 length: 12 residues. Germline CDR1 reads GTSNPN; CDR2 reads SVGIG (reference sequence). V lost 5 bases, J lost 4 bases, and 11 bases lay in between. CDR3 coding DNA: TGTGCCTGGGCGGAGTTTCTAGAGACCCAGTACTTC. Its translation is CAWAEFLETQYF. The variable domain in full, completed from reference TRBV30 and TRBJ2-5, reads SQTIHQWPATLVQPVGSPLSLECTVEGTSNPNLYWYRQAAGRGLQLLFYSVGIGQISSEVPQNLSASRPQDRQFILSSKKLLLSDSGFYLCAWAEFLETQYFGPGTRLLVL.

This chain links TRBV11-2 with TRBJ2-7, with 11 positions matching TRBD2. J gave up 4 bases and V 6 bases, and 8 bases lay outside the gene matches. CDR3 length equals 15 residues. Germline loops: CDR1 SGHAT, CDR2 FQNNGV. The CDR3 loop reads CASRMSGLADYEQYF. Written as DNA, the CDR3 is TGTGCCAGCAGAATGTCGGGACTAGCGGATTACGAGCAGTACTTC.

The chain couples TRBV30 to TRBJ2-1, with 9 bases that match TRBD1. Germline CDR1 GTSNPN, CDR2 SVGIG (reference sequence). CDR3 length equals 13 residues. The J segment lost 8 bases and the V segment lost 3 bases, leaving 5 bases of the junction unmatched. The DNA of the CDR3 is TGTGCCTGGAGCGGGACAGGGAACGATGAGCAGTTCTTC. This translates into CAWSGTGNDEQFF.

The chain couples TRBV13 to TRBJ1-1; the match to TRBD1 covers 7 bases. J gave up 10 bases and V 3 bases, and 5 bases lay outside the gene matches. CDR1 and CDR2 (germline): PRHDT, FYEKMQ (reference sequence). The CDR3 runs to 12 residues. The CDR3 bases are TGTGCCAGCAGCTTCGCTGAGGGGGCAGCTTTCTTT. Protein: CASSFAEGAAFF.

The chain is built from TRBV28 and TRBJ1-2; TRBD1 is a possible D gene (5 bases). CDR3 length: 15 amino acids. V was clipped by 4 bases and J by 5 bases, with 17 bases between them. From germline, CDR1 is MDHEN and CDR2 SYDVKM. The DNA for the CDR3 is TGTGCCAGCAGTTCTCAGGAGGGGCTGAGATATGGCTACACCTTC. Translating gives CASSSQEGLRYGYTF.

The chain has TRBV24-1 and TRBJ2-2, with D perhaps TRBD1 (6 bases). From germline, CDR1 is KGHDR and CDR2 SFDVKD. The V end lost 4 bases, the J end lost 1 base, and 12 bases lay between the germline ends. CDR3 length: 16 residues. The CDR3 region has the DNA TGTGCCACCAGTGACCCCGGGACAAGGAACACCGGGGAGCTGTTTTTT. Protein: CATSDPGTRNTGELFF.

About this clone: The same CDR3 arises from other DNA sequences in this sample as well. The V gene is TRBV3-1 (or the pseudogene TRBV3-2), the J gene TRBJ1-5; no clear D gene. The length of the CDR3 is 13 residues. The germline V gene encodes CDR1 LGHDT and CDR2 YNNKEL (reference sequence). V was trimmed by 2 bases and J by 2 bases, leaving 4 bases between them. The CDR3 is CASSQQGNQPQHF. In DNA form, the CDR3 reads TGTGCCAGCAGCCAACAGGGCAATCAGCCCCAGCATTTT.

V is TRBV4-1 and J is TRBJ2-3, with TRBD2 identical over 13 bases. The CDR3 totals 19 residues. V lost 2 bases to trimming and J lost 2 bases; unmatched junction nucleotides: 10. From germline, CDR1 is MGHRA and CDR2 YSYEKL. The CDR3 loop is CASSQRPGLAGAPTDTQYF. Written as DNA, the CDR3 is TGCGCCAGCAGCCAACGACCAGGACTAGCGGGGGCCCCCACAGATACGCAGTATTTT.

Only one count was recorded for this clone. Written as DNA, the CDR3 is TGTGCCAGCACCCCGACCGGGGAAGCTTTCTTT. This codes for CASTPTGEAFF. This chain uses TRBV7-9 with TRBJ1-1; unclear D gene. The CDR3 has 11 amino acids. Per germline, CDR1 SEHNR and CDR2 FQNEAQ (reference sequence). The germline V and J ends were trimmed by 7 bases and 8 bases, with 11 bases remaining between them.

The chain links TRBV28 to TRBJ2-7, with 9 bases fitting TRBD2. Germline V lookup: CDR1 MDHEN, CDR2 SYDVKM. Unmatched junction bases numbered 5, after V lost 5 bases and J lost 0 bases. The CDR3 is 15 amino acids. CDR3 nucleotides: TGTGCCAGCAGTCAAGCGGGAGGACGCTCCTACGAGCAGTACTTC. Amino acid sequence: CASSQAGGRSYEQYF.

This rearrangement joins TRBV7-9 to TRBJ1-4; 10 bases are shared with TRBD1. V lost 5 bases to trimming and J lost 8 bases; unmatched junction nucleotides: 8. CDR1 SEHNR and CDR2 FQNEAQ come from the germline V gene (reference sequence). The length of the CDR3 is 15 residues. In nucleotides, the CDR3 is TGTGCCAGCAGCCGACCGACAGGGGGCTGGGAAAAACTGTTTTTT. Translation gives CASSRPTGGWEKLFF. Drawing the rest from reference TRBV7-9 and TRBJ1-4, the complete variable domain is DTGVSQNPRHKITKRGQNVTFRCDPISEHNRLYWYRQTLGQGPEFLTYFQNEAQLEKSRLLSDRFSAERPKGSFSTLEIQRTEQGDSAMYLCASSRPTGGWEKLFFGSGTQLSVL.

The genes are TRBV11-3 and TRBJ2-3, with D unresolved. The CDR3 is made up of 14 amino acids. The ends were cut back, 1 base at V and 2 bases at J, with 7 bases in the middle. The germline V gene has CDR1 SGHNT and CDR2 YENEEA. CDR3 DNA sequence: TGTGCCAGCAGCTTAGGGCTTTACACAGATACGCAGTATTTT. This encodes CASSLGLYTDTQYF.

CDR3: CASRRDSSFGYTF. CDR3 sequence (DNA): TGTGCCAGCAGGAGGGACAGCTCCTTTGGCTACACCTTC. The rearrangement links TRBV2 to TRBJ1-2; TRBD1 aligns across 7 bases. CDR1 and CDR2 (germline): SNHLY, FYNNEI. There are 13 residues in the CDR3. J was trimmed by 7 bases and V by 6 bases; bases with no gene match: 8.